This T cell receptor (beta chain) appears in the sequencing data of a study of blood T cell repertoires in COVID-19. Study background: Sources were T cells, B-cell-depleted T cells, or PBMCs; the material itself was cDNA or gDNA.

Authors' analysis steps: By means of reference gene primer amplification, nucleated cell counts were estimated. Produced via immunoSEQ multiplex PCR; TCRdb's table is partial and in-frame only. That table furnishes V, J and clone size, whereas the DNA furnished D and trimming. The sample yields about 170,000 clones, about 80% seen once. Participants had their cohort set by participant-reported clinical history. This clone was counted only a few times. The CDR3 is made up of 13 amino acids. V was shortened by 0 bases and J by 11 bases, with 12 bases between the two germline ends. Germline lookup yields CDR1 SGHDN and CDR2 FVKESK.

The chain recombines TRBV14 with TRBJ2-3, with no clear D. This TCR was recovered from a woman in her 70s in a cohort exposed to, infected with or recovered from COVID-19 (not recorded which). The specimen sequenced was PBMCs or T cells enriched from blood (not recorded which). This chain's CDR3 is CASSQDHAGLQYF. The CDR3 bases are TGTGCCAGCAGCCAAGATCACGCAGGTTTGCAGTATTTT.